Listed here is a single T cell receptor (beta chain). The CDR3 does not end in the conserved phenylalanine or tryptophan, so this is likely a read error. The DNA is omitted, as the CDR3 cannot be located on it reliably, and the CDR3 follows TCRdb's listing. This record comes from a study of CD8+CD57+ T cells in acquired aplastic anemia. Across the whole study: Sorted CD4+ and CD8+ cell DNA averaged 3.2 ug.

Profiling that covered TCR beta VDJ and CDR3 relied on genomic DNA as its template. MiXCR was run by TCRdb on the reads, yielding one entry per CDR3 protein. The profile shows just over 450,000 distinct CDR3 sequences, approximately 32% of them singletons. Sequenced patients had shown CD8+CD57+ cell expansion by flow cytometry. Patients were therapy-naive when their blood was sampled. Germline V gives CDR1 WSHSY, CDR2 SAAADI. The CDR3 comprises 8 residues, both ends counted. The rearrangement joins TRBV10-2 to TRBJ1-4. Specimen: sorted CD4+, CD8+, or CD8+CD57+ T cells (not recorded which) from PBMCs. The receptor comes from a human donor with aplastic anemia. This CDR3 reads CASSVGQY.